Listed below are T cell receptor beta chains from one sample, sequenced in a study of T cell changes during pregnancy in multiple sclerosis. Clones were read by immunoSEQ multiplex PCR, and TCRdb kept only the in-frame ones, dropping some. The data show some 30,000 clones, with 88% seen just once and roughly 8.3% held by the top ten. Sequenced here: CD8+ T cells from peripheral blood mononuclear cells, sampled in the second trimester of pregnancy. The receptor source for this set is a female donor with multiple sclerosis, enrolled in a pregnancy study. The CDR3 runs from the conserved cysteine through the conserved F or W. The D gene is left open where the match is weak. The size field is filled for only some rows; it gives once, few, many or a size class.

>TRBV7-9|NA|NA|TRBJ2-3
TGTGCCAGCAGCCAAGACAGCGCTAGCACAGATACGCAGTATTTT
CASSQDSASTDTQYF
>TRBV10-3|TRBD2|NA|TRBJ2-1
TGTGCCACCCGCGGGGGGACCTACAATGAGCAGTTCTTC
CATRGGTYNEQFF
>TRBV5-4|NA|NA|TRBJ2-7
TGTGCCAGCAGCATGGGGGAGGTGAGCTCCTACGAGCAGTACTTC
CASSMGEVSSYEQYF
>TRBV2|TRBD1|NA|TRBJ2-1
TGTGCCAGCGAGAGGGTCCAGACAGGGACCGTAACCTACAATGAGCAGTTCTTC
CASERVQTGTVTYNEQFF
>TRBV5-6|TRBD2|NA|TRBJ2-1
TGTGCCAGCAGCTTTGTGGCGAGCGGGGGGTGGCATGAGCAGTTCTTC
CASSFVASGGWHEQFF
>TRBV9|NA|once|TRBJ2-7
TGTGCCAGCAGCGTAGGTTCACAGGTCTTTGGCGAGCAGTACTTC
CASSVGSQVFGEQYF
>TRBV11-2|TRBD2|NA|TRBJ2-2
TGTGCCAGCAGCTTAGTGGGCGGGGGGGACACCGGGGAGCTGTTTTTT
CASSLVGGGDTGELFF
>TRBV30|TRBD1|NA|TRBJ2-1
TGTGCCTGGAGTGTTACAGGGGCGGACGAGCAGTTCTTC
CAWSVTGADEQFF
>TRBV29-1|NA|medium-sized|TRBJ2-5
TGCAGCGTTGAAGGTTTTTGGCAACAAGAGACCCAGTACTTC
CSVEGFWQQETQYF
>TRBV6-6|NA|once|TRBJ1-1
TGTGCCAGCAGTTACCGGGGGGCGAGAACTGAAGCTTTCTTT
CASSYRGARTEAFF
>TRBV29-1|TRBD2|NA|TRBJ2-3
TGCAGCGTTGGTCCCCGTAGAGCGGGGGGGGTCGATACGCAGTATTTT
CSVGPRRAGGVDTQYF
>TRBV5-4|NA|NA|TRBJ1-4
TGTGCCAGCAGCAGATACAGAGCAACTAATGAAAAACTGTTTTTT
CASSRYRATNEKLFF
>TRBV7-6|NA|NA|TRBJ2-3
TGTGCCAGCAGCCCCCGGACAGGAGGGGCAGATACGCAGTATTTT
CASSPRTGGADTQYF
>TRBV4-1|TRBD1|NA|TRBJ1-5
TGCGCCAGCAGCCAATCGGGACAGACGGGCAATCAGCCCCAGCATTTT
CASSQSGQTGNQPQHF
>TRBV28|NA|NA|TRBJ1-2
TGTGCCAGCAGTCAGGGCGGAGGCTACACCTTC
CASSQGGGYTF
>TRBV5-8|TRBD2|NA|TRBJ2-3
TGTGCCAGCACCTCCGCTGGGACTATCACTGCGGATACGCAGTATTTT
CASTSAGTITADTQYF
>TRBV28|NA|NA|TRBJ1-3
TGTGCCAGCAGTTTACAGTACGGAAACACCATATATTTT
CASSLQYGNTIYF
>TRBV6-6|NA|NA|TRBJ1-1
TGTGCCAGCAGTCAGGGGTGGGTGAACACTGAAGCTTTCTTT
CASSQGWVNTEAFF
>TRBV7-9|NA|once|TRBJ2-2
TGTGCCAGCAGCACCTATCATAGTGTGGGGAGCGGGGAGCTGTTTTTT
CASSTYHSVGSGELFF
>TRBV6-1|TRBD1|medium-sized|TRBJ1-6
TGTGCCAGCAGTGGGACAGGGGATAATTCACCCCTCCACTTT
CASSGTGDNSPLHF
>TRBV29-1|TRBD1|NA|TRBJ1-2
TGCAGCGTTCACAGGGGCCCCGTTTCCTATGGCTACACCTTC
CSVHRGPVSYGYTF
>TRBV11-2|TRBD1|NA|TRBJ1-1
TGTGCCAGCAGCACCCCTAGCCGGGACAGGGGGCCTATGAACACTGAAGCTTTCTTT
CASSTPSRDRGPMNTEAFF
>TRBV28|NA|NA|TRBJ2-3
TGTGCCAGCAGTCTGGGCGGGCTAGATACGCAGTATTTT
CASSLGGLDTQYF
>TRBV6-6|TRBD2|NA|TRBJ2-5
TGTGCCAGCAGTAAAGGACTAGAGGGGGAGACCCAGTACTTC
CASSKGLEGETQYF
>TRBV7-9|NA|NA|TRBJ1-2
TGTGCCAGCAGCTTTACACTACTCTATGGCTACACCTTC
CASSFTLLYGYTF
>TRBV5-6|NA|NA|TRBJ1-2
TGTGCCAGCAGCTTGGAATTGATGGCGGAAGATCAAGCTAACTATGGCTACACCTTC
CASSLELMAEDQANYGYTF
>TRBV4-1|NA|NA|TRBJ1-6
TGCGCCAGCAGCCAGCGTCCGGGTTCACTAGATTATGATTCACCCCTCCACTTT
CASSQRPGSLDYDSPLHF
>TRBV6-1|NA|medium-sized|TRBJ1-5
TGTGCCAGCAGTGAAGAGGGAGGGGGGAATCAGCCCCAGCATTTT
CASSEEGGGNQPQHF
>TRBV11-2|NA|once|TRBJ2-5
TGTGCCAGCAGCTTAGACTCGGTGGTTCTACACCAAGAGACCCAGTACTTC
CASSLDSVVLHQETQYF
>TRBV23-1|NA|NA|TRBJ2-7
TGCGCCAGCACTGGCACAGGGAGCGACGAGCAGTACTTC
CASTGTGSDEQYF
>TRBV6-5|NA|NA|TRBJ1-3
TGTGCCAGCAGTTCGCGGGCCTTCTCTGGAAACACCATATATTTT
CASSSRAFSGNTIYF
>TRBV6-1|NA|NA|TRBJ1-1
TGTGCCAGCAGTGAACCAGGACAGAGCACTGAAGCTTTCTTT
CASSEPGQSTEAFF
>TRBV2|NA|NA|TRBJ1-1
TGTGCCACCGCGGCCCCCCCGGACACTGAAGCTTTCTTT
CATAAPPDTEAFF
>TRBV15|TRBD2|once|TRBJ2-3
TGTGCCACCAGCAGAATAGCGGGGGCTGGCACAGATACGCAGTATTTT
CATSRIAGAGTDTQYF
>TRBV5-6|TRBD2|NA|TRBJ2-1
TGTGCCAGCAGCCAAACTTACGGGGGGAAAGGGTTCGAGCAGTTCTTC
CASSQTYGGKGFEQFF
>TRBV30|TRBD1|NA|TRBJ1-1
TGTGCCTGGAGTGTCGGGCAGGGGGACACTGAAGCTTTCTTT
CAWSVGQGDTEAFF
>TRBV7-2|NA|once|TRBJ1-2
TGTGCCAGCAGCACAACCCCCACAGGGACGCACACCTTC
CASSTTPTGTHTF
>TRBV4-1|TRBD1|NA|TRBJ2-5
TGCGCCAGCAGCCAGGGGGACAGGGAAGAGACCCAGTACTTC
CASSQGDREETQYF
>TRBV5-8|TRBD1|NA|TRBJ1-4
TGTGCCAGCAGCTTGGGACAGGGTCTCACTAATGAAAAACTGTTTTTT
CASSLGQGLTNEKLFF
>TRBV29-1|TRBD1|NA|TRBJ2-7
TGCAGCGTTTTGCCCGGGACAGGGAATATCTACGAGCAGTACTTC
CSVLPGTGNIYEQYF
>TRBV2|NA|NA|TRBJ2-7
TGTGCCAGCAGACCGACGGAGGACTACGAGCAGTACTTC
CASRPTEDYEQYF
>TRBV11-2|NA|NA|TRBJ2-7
TGTGCCAGCAGCTTAGCTAGTAGGAGCTCCTACGAGCAGTACTTC
CASSLASRSSYEQYF
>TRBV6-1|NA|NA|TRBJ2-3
TGTGCCAGCAGTGAAGCGATGGCTAGCGGCACAGATACGCAGTATTTT
CASSEAMASGTDTQYF